One and the same sample provided the 31 T cell receptor beta chains below, sequenced in a study of control samples from healthy donors and cancer patients (TCRdb year 2020). Library construction relied on the immunoSEQ multiplex PCR assay. TCRdb carries this immuneACCESS record with in-frame sequences only. Its versions omit some clonotypes, under half of them owing to an unresolved V gene in the studies checked, with the rest unexplained. Recorded for this sample are about 140,000 clones; approximately 86% of them occurred a single time. The ten largest make up roughly 8.7% of the sample. Sequencing was done on a sample of blood. The receptors derive from a woman younger than 45 in good health.

The CDR3 protein is CASSIRQGNEAFF. DNA of the CDR3: TGTGCCAGTAGTATCCGGCAGGGGAATGAAGCTTTCTTT. V usage is TRBV19 and J usage is TRBJ1-1; maybe TRBD1 (6 bases). Germline values: CDR1 LNHDA, CDR2 SQIVND (reference sequence). V gave up 3 bases and J gave up 7 bases, with 12 bases separating them. The CDR3 spans 13 residues.

V gene TRBV19 combines with J gene TRBJ2-2, with D possibly matching TRBD1 (5 bases). Trimming cost V 3 bases and J 1 base, with 9 bases left between them. CDR3 length: 15 residues. Germline V CDR1 and CDR2: LNHDA, SQIVND (reference sequence). In nucleotides, the CDR3 is TGTGCCAGTAGTATGGCAGGGAAGAACACCGGGGAGCTGTTTTTT. This encodes CASSMAGKNTGELFF.

This chain connects TRBV3-1 (or the pseudogene TRBV3-2) to TRBJ1-4; D is ambiguous. V lost 0 bases and J lost 6, with 11 bases in between. This CDR3 is 15 amino acids long. Germline CDR1 reads LGHDT; CDR2 reads YNNKEL (reference sequence). Here the CDR3 reads CASSQEGGGYEKLFF. CDR3 DNA: TGTGCCAGCAGCCAAGAAGGCGGCGGGTATGAAAAACTGTTTTTT.

The chain combines TRBV5-4 with TRBJ2-7, with a weak D call TRBD2 (6 bases). The V and J ends lost 2 bases and 2 bases respectively, with 11 bases between them. The CDR3 runs to 14 residues. Germline V gene data show CDR1 as SGHNT and CDR2 as YYREEE (reference sequence). CDR3 in DNA: TGTGCCAGCAGCTTCCCCGGGAGTCCCTACGAGCAGTACTTC. Translating it yields CASSFPGSPYEQYF.

The rearrangement uses TRBV5-4 and TRBJ1-2; 8 positions match TRBD1. The V gene's germline CDR1 is SGHNT and CDR2 YYREEE (reference sequence). After removal of 4 bases from V and 7 bases from J, the junction contained 3 bases not matched to a gene. The CDR3 is 12 residues long. The CDR3: CASSTDRGGYTF. CDR3 in DNA: TGTGCCAGCAGCACCGACAGGGGTGGCTACACCTTC.

V and J are TRBV5-1 and TRBJ1-1; D ambiguous. V lost 7 bases to trimming and J lost 0 bases, with 13 bases between them. The germline gives CDR1 SGHRS, CDR2 YFSETQ. This CDR3 contains 14 residues. The CDR3 protein is CASASPGMNTEAFF. The CDR3 nucleotides are TGCGCCAGCGCCTCTCCGGGGATGAACACTGAAGCTTTCTTT.

The genes are TRBV7-9 and TRBJ2-2; TRBD1 is a possible D gene (5 bases). The CDR3 contains 17 residues. Trimming shortened V by 2 bases and J by 2 bases, and 15 bases separated the two germline ends. Germline V gives CDR1 SEHNR, CDR2 FQNEAQ (reference sequence). Here the CDR3 reads CASSLMFGQPNTGELFF. The CDR3 nucleotides are TGTGCCAGCAGCTTAATGTTCGGACAACCCAACACCGGGGAGCTGTTTTTT.

The chain has TRBV25-1 and TRBJ1-4; 7 bases are shared with TRBD1. This CDR3 contains 16 residues. The germline V gene encodes CDR1 MGHDK and CDR2 SYGVNS. The V and J ends lost 5 bases and 0 bases, in that order; junction bases with no gene match: 6. CDR3 sequence: CASSSLGTATNEKLFF. The CDR3, as DNA: TGTGCCAGCAGTTCCCTCGGGACAGCAACTAATGAAAAACTGTTTTTT. Full variable domain (remainder filled in from reference TRBV25-1 and TRBJ1-4): EADIYQTPRYLVIGTGKKITLECSQTMGHDKMYWYQQDPGMELHLIHYSYGVNSTEKGDLSSESTVSRIRTEHFPLTLESARPSHTSQYLCASSSLGTATNEKLFFGSGTQLSVL.

This chain connects TRBV9 to TRBJ1-3; TRBD1 agrees at 7 bases. CDR1 and CDR2 (germline): SGDLS, YYNGEE. V trimming: 2 bases; J trimming: 0 bases; junction bases outside the gene matches: 5. This CDR3 contains 16 residues. The CDR3 DNA follows: TGTGCCAGCAGCGTCACAGGGGTCCTCTCTGGAAACACCATATATTTT. It encodes CASSVTGVLSGNTIYF.

The chain is built from TRBV19 and TRBJ1-5; 8 nucleotides agree with TRBD1. The CDR3 has 15 residues. Trimming at V came to 4 bases and at J to 2 bases, leaving 4 bases not matched to a gene. Germline V lookup: CDR1 LNHDA, CDR2 SQIVND (reference sequence). CDR3 residues: CASSTLDRGNQPQHF. In DNA form, the CDR3 reads TGTGCCAGTAGTACTCTGGACAGGGGCAATCAGCCCCAGCATTTT.

The chain uses TRBV5-8 and TRBJ1-5; 7 bases are shared with TRBD1. The CDR3 extends over 16 amino acids. The J segment lost 5 bases and the V segment lost 4 bases, leaving 12 bases of the junction unmatched. Germline V CDR1 and CDR2: SGHTS, YDEGEE. CDR3 bases: TGTGCCAGCAGCATGTACAGGGGCCCCGGGGATCAGCCCCAGCATTTT. As protein: CASSMYRGPGDQPQHF.

This clone was seen once. The rearrangement joins TRBV7-8 to TRBJ1-6; D unclear. Germline V gene sequence: CDR1 SGHVS, CDR2 FQNEAQ. This CDR3 has 15 residues. V shed 0 bases and J shed 9 bases, with 12 bases lying between them. Here the CDR3 DNA reads TGTGCCAGCAGCTTAGCGAAGGGTATCGGTTCACCCCTCCACTTT. Translated, it gives CASSLAKGIGSPLHF.

The V call is TRBV2, the J call TRBJ2-4; the D gene could be TRBD1 or TRBD2 (5 bases each). This CDR3 is 14 amino acids long. Trimming shortened V by 4 bases and J by 6 bases, and 13 bases separated the two germline ends. CDR1 and CDR2 (germline): SNHLY, FYNNEI. The CDR3 reads CASSALREPNIQYF. As DNA, the CDR3 is TGTGCCAGCAGTGCGCTCAGGGAGCCAAACATTCAGTACTTC.

The V call is TRBV5-1, the J call TRBJ2-7; D gene unclear. Trimming cost V 0 bases and J 8 bases, with 9 bases left between them. The germline V gene has CDR1 SGHRS and CDR2 YFSETQ. This CDR3 has 12 amino acids. Here the CDR3 reads CASSLGSQQQYF. CDR3 nucleotide sequence: TGCGCCAGCAGCTTGGGGAGTCAGCAGCAGTACTTC.

This rearrangement joins TRBV25-1 to TRBJ2-7, with D unresolved. V shed 7 bases and J shed 7 bases, with 14 bases lying between them. The CDR3 loop spans 12 amino acids. Germline lookup yields CDR1 MGHDK and CDR2 SYGVNS. The CDR3 nucleotides are TGTGCCAGCACAGGCCCGAGAGGAGAGCAGTACTTC. It yields the protein CASTGPRGEQYF.

The V and J genes are TRBV20-1 and TRBJ2-3, with 8 bases lining up with TRBD2. The CDR3 sequence is 14 residues long. V lost 3 bases and J lost 3; bases outside the gene matches: 5. Germline values: CDR1 DFQATT, CDR2 SNEGSKA (reference sequence). The CDR3 is CSASPASGTDTQYF. CDR3 nucleotides: TGCAGTGCTAGTCCGGCTAGCGGGACAGATACGCAGTATTTT.

The chain couples TRBV5-1 to TRBJ1-1, with D possibly being TRBD1 (6 bases). The germline V gene encodes CDR1 SGHRS and CDR2 YFSETQ. The CDR3 is made up of 14 amino acids. Trimming stripped 4 bases from V and 2 bases from J, with 12 bases between. CDR3 coding DNA: TGCGCCAGCAGCACCGGGACACTAAACACTGAAGCTTTCTTT. As protein: CASSTGTLNTEAFF.

To note about this clone: The germline gene is not matched at one end of the junction; a read error may be the cause. The rearrangement links TRBV24-1 to TRBJ1-1; D is undetermined. This CDR3 is built from 13 residues. The germline gives CDR1 KGHDR, CDR2 SFDVKD. CDR3 in amino acids: CATSDGTVPEAFF. CDR3 nucleotide sequence: TGTGCCACCAGTGATGGTACCGTCCCTGAGGCTTTCTTT.

The rearrangement joins TRBV27 to TRBJ1-5; D is perhaps TRBD1 (5 bases). The germline V gene encodes CDR1 MNHEY and CDR2 SMNVEV (reference sequence). Trimming left V 5 bases short and J 0 bases short, with 8 bases between. The CDR3 has 14 residues. Here the CDR3 DNA reads TGTGCCAGCAGTGCAGGGTATAGCAATCAGCCCCAGCATTTT. As protein: CASSAGYSNQPQHF.

The V gene is TRBV30, the J gene TRBJ2-2; maybe TRBD1 (6 bases). V was cut by 5 bases and J by 5 bases, with 9 bases left in between. The CDR3 contains 12 residues. Germline CDR1 reads GTSNPN; CDR2 reads SVGIG (reference sequence). CDR3 DNA: TGTGCCTGGGGTCAGGGGACCGGGGAGCTGTTTTTT. Protein product: CAWGQGTGELFF.

The genes are TRBV28 and TRBJ2-5; 9 nucleotides agree with TRBD1. The CDR3 spans 18 residues. Germline V gene sequence: CDR1 MDHEN, CDR2 SYDVKM. J gave up 9 bases and V 6 bases, and 23 bases lay outside the gene matches. As DNA, the CDR3 is TGTGCCAGCAGCCCCTGGACAGGGGCCTCCGGTTCTACTGAGGCCCAGTACTTC. Its protein is CASSPWTGASGSTEAQYF.

The genes are TRBV5-6 and TRBJ2-4; 7 nucleotides align to TRBD2. Germline CDR1 is SGHDT and CDR2 is YYEEEE. The CDR3 sequence is 12 residues long. V lost 4 bases and J lost 7; bases outside the gene matches: 2. The CDR3 DNA reads TGTGCCAGCAGCCTGGGAGGGAACATTCAGTACTTC. It translates to CASSLGGNIQYF.

The CDR3: CASSQGQANTIYF. The CDR3 DNA sequence: TGTGCCAGCAGTCAAGGACAGGCAAACACCATATATTTT. V and J are TRBV28 and TRBJ1-3; 7 bases are a match to TRBD1. This CDR3 spans 13 amino acids. Per the germline V gene, CDR1 is MDHEN and CDR2 is SYDVKM. Trimming at V came to 5 bases and at J to 6 bases, leaving 4 bases not matched to a gene.

The CDR3 region is CATSDSGTGVTGAFF. The CDR3 nucleotides are TGTGCCACCAGTGACTCCGGGACAGGAGTTACCGGAGCTTTCTTT. The rearrangement joins TRBV24-1 to TRBJ1-1, with 8 bases lining up with TRBD1. CDR1 is KGHDR, CDR2 SFDVKD, per germline. The ends lost 4 bases at V and 10 bases at J; junction bases unmatched: 13. This CDR3 comprises 15 residues.

In this sample, this clone turned up once. This chain uses TRBV7-9 with TRBJ2-3, with D possibly TRBD1 on 6 matching bases. Germline V CDR1 and CDR2: SEHNR, FQNEAQ (reference sequence). This CDR3 contains 15 residues. Trimming pared 5 bases from V and 5 bases from J, leaving 17 bases between. DNA for the CDR3: TGTGCCAGCAGCCCCGGACAGAATCGGGGAGATACGCAGTATTTT. It encodes CASSPGQNRGDTQYF.

V usage is TRBV3-1 (or the pseudogene TRBV3-2) and J usage is TRBJ1-1, with TRBD1 matching 10 bases. CDR3 size: 15 residues. Trimming cost V 6 bases and J 3 bases; bases outside gene matches: 7. Per germline, CDR1 LGHDT and CDR2 YNNKEL (reference sequence). This CDR3 is CASRDSGTGDTEAFF. CDR3 coding DNA: TGTGCCAGCAGAGACTCAGGGACAGGGGACACTGAAGCTTTCTTT.

The chain employs TRBV25-1 and TRBJ2-1; D remains unclear. Germline-derived CDR1 and CDR2 are MGHDK and SYGVNS. The CDR3 is made up of 16 amino acids. V lost 0 bases and J lost 1, with 10 bases in between. The CDR3 reads CASSEYAGPSYNEQFF. The CDR3 coding sequence is TGTGCCAGCAGTGAATACGCAGGTCCATCCTACAATGAGCAGTTCTTC.

The chain recombines TRBV5-1 with TRBJ2-7; unclear D gene. The CDR3 sequence is 14 residues long. With 4 bases removed from V and 3 bases from J, the gap between germline ends came to 14 bases. Germline V gene sequence: CDR1 SGHRS, CDR2 YFSETQ. This CDR3 reads CASSVTGDNYEQYF. CDR3 nucleotide sequence: TGCGCCAGCAGCGTTACCGGTGACAACTACGAGCAGTACTTC.

The count of this clone is one. The V call is TRBV3-1 (or the pseudogene TRBV3-2), the J call TRBJ2-1, with 12 bases matching TRBD1. The trim removed 4 bases at V and 7 bases at J, leaving 8 bases unmatched. Germline lookup yields CDR1 LGHDT and CDR2 YNNKEL (reference sequence). The CDR3 is 16 amino acids. The CDR3 loop reads CASSLPGQGAGNEQFF. DNA of the CDR3: TGTGCCAGCAGCCTTCCGGGACAGGGGGCTGGGAATGAGCAGTTCTTC.

The CDR3 nucleotides read TGTGCCAGCAGGCCTCCAGGGACAGGGACTGAAGCTTTCTTT. Its protein product is CASRPPGTGTEAFF. The genes are TRBV6-5 and TRBJ1-1, with 9 bases fitting TRBD1. V shed 6 bases and J 5 bases; nucleotides not matched to a gene: 7. CDR3 length equals 14 residues. Germline CDR1 and CDR2: MNHEY and SVGAGI.

CDR3 DNA sequence: TGTGCCAGCAGCTTAGGCACTAGCGGGATCTATGAGCAGTTCTTC. Translated, it gives CASSLGTSGIYEQFF. V usage is TRBV11-2 and J usage is TRBJ2-1; 10 bases are shared with TRBD2. The CDR3 covers 15 residues. Germline lookup yields CDR1 SGHAT and CDR2 FQNNGV. V was clipped by 1 base and J by 8 bases; unmatched bases: 5.